Sequencing of this T cell receptor (beta chain) was carried out in a study of cytomegalovirus exposure and HLA in healthy donors. PCR employed 60 Vbeta and 13 Jbeta primers. Measured with immunoSEQ multiplex PCR; TCRdb has only the in-frame clones, and not every one. The sample carries around 140,000 clones, around 75% recorded once. General study points: In an earlier analysis, in fewer than 700 donors, most V segments appeared productive either ~90% or ~30% of the time. Some TCR beta chains (roughly 150 of them) were listed as cytomegalovirus-associated. The authors judged a highly shared variant cluster likely a sequencing artifact.

There are a few counts of this clone. Its target is not known. CDR3 size: 17 residues. Trimming removed 4 bases from V and 1 base from J, with 18 bases in between. In germline, CDR1 is SGHRS, CDR2 YFSETQ. This receptor was taken from a man aged 40-55 years in good health and CMV-seronegative. The chain carries TRBV5-1 and TRBJ1-5, with D possibly TRBD1 on 6 matching bases. Sequenced sample: PBMCs. CDR3 sequence (DNA): TGCGCCAGCAGCGCCAACCCCAGGGGTGGGAGCAATCAGCCCCAGCATTTT. Protein: CASSANPRGGSNQPQHF.